This TCR beta chain was profiled in a study of CD8 T cells in Susac syndrome. Study outcomes and limitations: That the number of individuals in its TCR sequencing and HLA analysis was relatively small was acknowledged by the study.

Random-hexamer reverse transcription was applied to roughly 0.45 to 1 ug RNA. TCRdb re-called the immunoSEQ multiplex PCR reads through MiXCR, storing one row per CDR3 protein. The sample lists hundreds of thousands of distinct CDR3 sequences; about 94% were seen once. Of note for this clonotype: What it binds is not known.

V gave up 9 bases and J gave up 6 bases, with 12 bases separating them. This CDR3 contains 13 residues. Germline V gene sequence: CDR1 MNHNY, CDR2 SVGAGI (reference sequence). Peripheral blood CD8+ and CD4+ T cells were profiled by TCR beta sequencing. TEMRA cells were FACS-enriched, with CD8+ and CD4+ T cells isolated negatively. Material for sequencing was CD4+ T cells from PBMCs. The receptor was isolated from a human donor with Susac syndrome. The chain couples TRBV6-6 to TRBJ1-6; weak D call: TRBD1 (5 bases). The CDR3 DNA follows: TGTGCCAGTTCCGTGGGGGGTAATTCACCCCTCCACTTT. Encoded protein: CASSVGGNSPLHF.